The next 8 T cell receptor beta chains were all read from a single sample in a study of monozygotic twins with inflammatory bowel disease. TCRdb re-called the 5' RACE reads and catalogs CDR3 proteins one per entry, DNA excluded. In total, the table holds about 85,000 distinct CDR3 sequences. The sample comprised blood. Receptors were obtained from a human donor with ulcerative colitis or Crohn's disease, or a healthy co-twin of an affected twin (not recorded which).

The rearrangement joins TRBV4-1 to TRBJ1-1. CDR1 and CDR2 from the germline V gene are MGHRA and YSYEKL. This CDR3 region has 17 residues. The CDR3 here is CASSQVALRGLMPEAFF.

V gene TRBV12-3 or TRBV12-4 combines with J gene TRBJ2-1; TCRdb returns TRBD1, unconfirmable since there is no DNA. This CDR3 region has 14 residues. The CDR3 region is CASSLEQGFNEQFF.

The chain carries TRBV7-9 and TRBJ2-7. The V gene's germline CDR1 is SEHNR and CDR2 FQNEAQ (reference sequence). This CDR3 contains 11 residues. CDR3 amino acids: CASSRGYEQYF.

The V call is TRBV10-3, the J call TRBJ1-6; TCRdb proposes TRBD1, but this gene call is untestable without DNA. CDR1 and CDR2 from the germline V gene are ENHRY and SYGVKD. This CDR3 is built from 16 residues. The CDR3 loop is CAITLQGIGGNSPLHF.

The rearrangement links TRBV4-1 to TRBJ2-7. The CDR3 spans 15 residues. Germline V CDR1 and CDR2: MGHRA, YSYEKL. CDR3 loop: CASSQAYRGLLEQYF.

The chain uses TRBV7-9 and TRBJ1-3; TCRdb proposes TRBD1, but this gene call is untestable without DNA. The CDR3 runs to 13 residues. CDR1 and CDR2 (germline): SEHNR, FQNEAQ (reference sequence). CDR3 region: CAGQQGSGNTIYF.

The gene calls are TRBV20-1 and TRBJ1-1; the D call from TCRdb, TRBD1, cannot be confirmed without DNA. The CDR3 loop spans 15 amino acids. Germline V lookup: CDR1 DFQATT, CDR2 SNEGSKA (reference sequence). CDR3 residues: CSARDWDSSNTEAFF.

The genes are TRBV5-1 and TRBJ2-7; the D call of TRBD1 rests on TCRdb alone, since no DNA is present to check it. Germline assignment: CDR1 SGHRS and CDR2 YFSETQ. This CDR3 contains 18 residues. The CDR3 here is CASSPTPGQGMNSYEQYF.